This T cell receptor beta chain was recorded in a study of vaccination and CD4 T cells after COVID-19. CDR3 length equals 19 residues. V was shortened by 0 bases and J by 0 bases, with 16 bases between the two germline ends. Germline CDR1 SGHRS, CDR2 YFSETQ. Turning to this clonotype: The target antigen is unknown.

The Oncomine TCR Beta short-read assay sequenced DNA from cultured CD4+ T cells. From the PCR reads, TCRdb called clonotypes with MiXCR, one entry per CDR3 protein. The sample carries about 11,000 distinct CDR3 sequences, about 54% recorded once. Treatment reported: roughly 10-day PBMC culture with coronavirus spike peptide pools or control peptides (ViraFEST assay). Peptide pool stimulation in ViraFEST expanded antigen-specific T cells, whose TCRs were then sequenced. Input material: CD4+ T cells from blood, cultured in vitro. The gene calls are TRBV5-1 and TRBJ1-6, with D possibly matching TRBD1 (6 bases). This clonotype was sampled from a human donor who had recovered from COVID-19. This chain's CDR3 is CASSLGQANPSSYNSPLHF. The DNA of the CDR3 is TGCGCCAGCAGCTTGGGACAGGCGAACCCGAGCTCCTATAATTCACCCCTCCACTTT. Based on the CDR3 plus reference TRBV5-1 and TRBJ1-6, the full variable domain is KAGVTQTPRYLIKTRGQQVTLSCSPISGHRSVSWYQQTPGQGLQFLFEYFSETQRNKGNFPGRFSGRQFSNSRSEMNVSTLELGDSALYLCASSLGQANPSSYNSPLHFGNGTRLTVT.